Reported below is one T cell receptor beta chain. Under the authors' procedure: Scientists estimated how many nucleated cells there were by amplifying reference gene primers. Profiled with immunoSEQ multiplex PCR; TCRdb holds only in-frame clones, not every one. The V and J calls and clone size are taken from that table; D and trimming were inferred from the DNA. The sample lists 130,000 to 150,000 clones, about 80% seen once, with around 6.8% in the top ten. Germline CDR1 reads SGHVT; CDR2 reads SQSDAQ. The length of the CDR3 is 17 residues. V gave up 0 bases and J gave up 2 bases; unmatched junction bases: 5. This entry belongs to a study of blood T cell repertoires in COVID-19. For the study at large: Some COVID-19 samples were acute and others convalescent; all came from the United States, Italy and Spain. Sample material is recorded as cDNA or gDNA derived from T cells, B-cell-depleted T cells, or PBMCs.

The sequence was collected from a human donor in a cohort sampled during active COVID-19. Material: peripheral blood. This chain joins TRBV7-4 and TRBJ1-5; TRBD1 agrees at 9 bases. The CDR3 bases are TGTGCCAGCAGCTTAGCTCGGGACAGGGCGGGCAATCAGCCCCAGCATTTT. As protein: CASSLARDRAGNQPQHF.